The 17 T cell receptor beta chains given below trace back to one sample, sequenced in a study of tumor-infiltrating lymphocytes in localized non-small cell lung cancer. Assay: immunoSEQ multiplex PCR; the TCRdb copy retains only in-frame clones and omits some. The sample contains 15,000 or so clones, less than 85% of which appear only once. The sample was lung tumor tissue. The source is a human donor with non-small cell lung cancer.

This chain uses TRBV18 with TRBJ2-5; D possibly corresponds to TRBD1 (6 bases). The CDR3 has 15 amino acids. CDR1 is KGHSH, CDR2 LQKENI, per germline. Trimming removed 4 bases at V and 4 bases at J, with 16 bases between. In DNA form, the CDR3 reads TGTGCCAGCTCACTAAACCCGGGACAAGGAGAGACCCAGTACTTC. Protein product: CASSLNPGQGETQYF.

The chain combines TRBV4-2 with TRBJ1-2; D unresolved. CDR3 length: 16 residues. The germline V and J ends were trimmed by 0 bases and 0 bases, with 11 bases remaining between them. CDR1 and CDR2 from the germline V gene are LGHNA and YNFKEQ. This CDR3 is CASSQDAADTNYGYTF. The CDR3 nucleotides read TGTGCCAGCAGCCAAGATGCGGCAGATACTAACTATGGCTACACCTTC.

V gene TRBV5-1 combines with J gene TRBJ2-7, with 13 bases identical to TRBD2. There are 16 residues in the CDR3. Per the germline V gene, CDR1 is SGHRS and CDR2 is YFSETQ. V lost 4 bases to trimming and J lost 1 base; unmatched junction nucleotides: 5. The CDR3 sequence is CASSHGGLAGSYEQYF. CDR3 in DNA: TGCGCCAGCAGCCACGGGGGACTAGCGGGATCCTACGAGCAGTACTTC.

The chain links TRBV6-1 to TRBJ1-5, with no clear D. CDR1 is MNHNS, CDR2 SASEGT, per germline. The CDR3 spans 11 residues. Trimming pared 3 bases from V and 6 bases from J, leaving 3 bases between. The CDR3 loop reads CASSEFQPQHF. In nucleotides, the CDR3 is TGTGCCAGCAGTGAGTTTCAGCCCCAGCATTTT.

The chain couples TRBV27 to TRBJ2-7; TRBD2 aligns across 8 bases. V was pared by 5 bases and J by 7 bases, with 13 bases of the junction left unmatched. Germline CDR1 is MNHEY and CDR2 is SMNVEV (reference sequence). The CDR3 runs to 15 residues. CDR3 bases: TGTGCCAGCAGTCCGGCGGGGGGATCCTACTTAGAGCAGTACTTC. As protein: CASSPAGGSYLEQYF.

This chain uses TRBV11-3 with TRBJ2-5; 7 positions agree with TRBD2. CDR1 and CDR2 (germline): SGHNT, YENEEA. CDR3 length: 15 residues. V trimming: 5 bases; J trimming: 5 bases; junction bases outside the gene matches: 11. CDR3 sequence: CASSLTGGFYETQYF. In DNA form, the CDR3 reads TGTGCCAGCAGCCTGACCGGGGGGTTTTACGAGACCCAGTACTTC.

This rearrangement joins TRBV7-8 to TRBJ2-1; D gene uncertain. The V gene lost 5 bases and the J gene lost 7 bases, with 12 bases spanning the gap. The germline V gene encodes CDR1 SGHVS and CDR2 FQNEAQ. The CDR3 has 13 residues. The CDR3: CASSGRQLNEQFF. CDR3 DNA sequence: TGTGCCAGCAGCGGCCGCCAATTGAATGAGCAGTTCTTC.

This chain links TRBV10-3 with TRBJ1-1, with 8 bases matching TRBD1. Germline lookup yields CDR1 ENHRY and CDR2 SYGVKD. The CDR3 sequence is 16 residues long. The trim removed 2 bases at V and 4 bases at J, leaving 9 bases unmatched. The CDR3, as DNA: TGTGCCATCAGTGAGCCGCGACCTACAGGGGGCACTGAAGCTTTCTTT. Amino acids: CAISEPRPTGGTEAFF.

The chain employs TRBV29-1 and TRBJ2-3; the D call may be TRBD1 or TRBD2 (6 bases each). The CDR3 length is 14 residues. The germline CDR1 and CDR2 sequences are SQVTM and ANQGSEA. V gave up 3 bases and J gave up 4 bases, with 14 bases separating them. The CDR3 is CSVEVGGIPDTQYF. The CDR3, as DNA: TGCAGCGTTGAGGTAGGGGGGATCCCAGATACGCAGTATTTT.

The V gene is TRBV11-2, the J gene TRBJ1-2, with 8 bases lining up with TRBD1. Germline V gives CDR1 SGHAT, CDR2 FQNNGV. V was pared by 5 bases and J by 8 bases, with 7 bases of the junction left unmatched. This CDR3 is built from 13 residues. CDR3 bases: TGTGCCAGCAGCCCCGACAGGGGATCCGGCTACACCTTC. It specifies CASSPDRGSGYTF.

CDR3 bases: TGTGCCAGCAAGTTAGGAGGCGTAGGGACCTACGAGCAGTACTTC. Its protein product is CASKLGGVGTYEQYF. V and J are TRBV6-5 and TRBJ2-7, with D possibly TRBD2 on 5 matching bases. Trimming shortened V by 7 bases and J by 2 bases, and 18 bases separated the two germline ends. This CDR3 contains 15 residues. Germline CDR1 and CDR2: MNHEY and SVGAGI.

The chain uses TRBV27 and TRBJ2-7; D perhaps matches TRBD2 (6 bases). The CDR3 is 14 residues long. Germline-derived CDR1 and CDR2 are MNHEY and SMNVEV (reference sequence). V dropped 2 bases and J dropped 6 bases, with 14 bases sitting between them. The CDR3 reads CASSLLAGNGEQYF. In DNA form, the CDR3 reads TGTGCCAGCAGTTTACTGGCGGGAAATGGCGAGCAGTACTTC.

The CDR3 DNA sequence: TGTGCCATCAGTTTGACAGATGGGGCCAACGTCCTGACTTTC. It translates to CAISLTDGANVLTF. V is TRBV10-3 and J is TRBJ2-6; TRBD1 is a possible D gene (5 bases). In germline, CDR1 is ENHRY, CDR2 SYGVKD. The CDR3 loop spans 14 amino acids. V gave up 5 bases and J gave up 3 bases, with 8 bases separating them.

This chain joins TRBV6-4 and TRBJ2-2; no clear D. V lost 3 bases to trimming and J lost 5 bases, with 10 bases between them. CDR1 MRHNA and CDR2 SNTAGT come from the germline V gene. The CDR3 consists of 14 residues. The CDR3 is CASSEKGETGELFF. As DNA, the CDR3 is TGTGCCAGCAGTGAAAAGGGTGAAACCGGGGAGCTGTTTTTT.

This clone was seen only a few times. CDR3: CASSKVRGFGNQPQHF. For the CDR3, the DNA is TGTGCCAGTAGTAAGGTCAGGGGATTTGGCAATCAGCCCCAGCATTTT. The J gene is TRBJ1-5, the V gene TRBV19, with D perhaps TRBD1 (6 bases). Per germline, CDR1 LNHDA and CDR2 SQIVND (reference sequence). The CDR3 is 16 residues long. The V and J ends lost 4 bases and 2 bases respectively, with 15 bases between them.

This sequence joins TRBV19 and TRBJ1-3; possible D gene TRBD1, 5 bases. The CDR3 loop spans 15 amino acids. Trimming took 3 bases from V and 0 from J, leaving 9 bases between them. From germline, CDR1 is LNHDA and CDR2 SQIVND (reference sequence). CDR3 nucleotide sequence: TGTGCCAGTAGTATCGGGACCTACTCTGGAAACACCATATATTTT. It translates to CASSIGTYSGNTIYF.

J is TRBJ1-1 and V is TRBV19; maybe TRBD1 (5 bases). Germline values: CDR1 LNHDA, CDR2 SQIVND (reference sequence). V shed 3 bases and J shed 4 bases, with 12 bases lying between them. CDR3 length: 14 residues. CDR3 in amino acids: CASSIIWGGTEAFF. DNA for the CDR3: TGTGCCAGTAGTATCATCTGGGGCGGCACTGAAGCTTTCTTT.